This TCR beta chain was recovered during a study of cytomegalovirus exposure and HLA in healthy donors. Study-wide results and limits: The study put 150 or so TCR beta chains on its list as cytomegalovirus-associated.

The CDR3 is made up of 15 amino acids. V lost 4 bases and J lost 1, with 10 bases in between. Germline CDR1 reads LGHNA; CDR2 reads YSLEER. This clone has just a few counts. Its antigen is undetermined. Data came from immunoSEQ multiplex PCR; TCRdb stores just in-frame clones and leaves some out. The sample has approximately 270,000 clones; approximately 83% are singletons. V gene TRBV4-3 combines with J gene TRBJ2-2, with unresolved D. The sequence came from a woman younger than 30 in good health and CMV-seronegative. The sequenced sample consisted of PBMCs. The CDR3 region has the DNA TGCGCCAGCAGCCGAACCGTACAGAACACCGGGGAGCTGTTTTTT. Amino acid sequence: CASSRTVQNTGELFF.